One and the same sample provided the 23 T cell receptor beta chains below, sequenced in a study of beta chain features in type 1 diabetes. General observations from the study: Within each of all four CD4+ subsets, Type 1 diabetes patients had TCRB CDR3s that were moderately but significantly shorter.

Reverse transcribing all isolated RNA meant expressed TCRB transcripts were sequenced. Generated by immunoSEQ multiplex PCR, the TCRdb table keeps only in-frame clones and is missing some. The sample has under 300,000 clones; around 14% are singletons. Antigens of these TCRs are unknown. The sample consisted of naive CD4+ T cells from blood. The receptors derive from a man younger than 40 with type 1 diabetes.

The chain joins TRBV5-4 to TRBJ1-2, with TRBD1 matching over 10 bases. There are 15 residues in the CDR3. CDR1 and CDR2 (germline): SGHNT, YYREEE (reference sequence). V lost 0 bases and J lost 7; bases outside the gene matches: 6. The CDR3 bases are TGTGCCAGCAGCTTGGGGCGGACAGGGGGACTTGGCTACACCTTC. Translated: CASSLGRTGGLGYTF.

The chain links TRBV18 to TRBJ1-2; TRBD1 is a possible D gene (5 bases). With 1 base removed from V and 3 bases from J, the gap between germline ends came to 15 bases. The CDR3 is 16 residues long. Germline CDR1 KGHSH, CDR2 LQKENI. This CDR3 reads CASSPLLVGGDYGYTF. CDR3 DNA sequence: TGTGCCAGCTCACCACTTCTTGTTGGGGGGGACTATGGCTACACCTTC. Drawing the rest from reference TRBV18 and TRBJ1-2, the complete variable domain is NAGVMQNPRHLVRRRGQEARLRCSPMKGHSHVYWYRQLPEEGLKFMVYLQKENIIDESGMPKERFSAEFPKEGPSILRIQQVVRGDSAAYFCASSPLLVGGDYGYTFGSGTRLTVV.

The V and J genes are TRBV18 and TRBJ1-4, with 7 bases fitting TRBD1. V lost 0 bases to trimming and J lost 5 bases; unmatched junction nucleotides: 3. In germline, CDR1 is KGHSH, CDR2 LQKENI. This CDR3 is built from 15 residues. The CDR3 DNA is TGTGCCAGCTCACCACCGACAGGGAGAAATGAAAAACTGTTTTTT. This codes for CASSPPTGRNEKLFF.

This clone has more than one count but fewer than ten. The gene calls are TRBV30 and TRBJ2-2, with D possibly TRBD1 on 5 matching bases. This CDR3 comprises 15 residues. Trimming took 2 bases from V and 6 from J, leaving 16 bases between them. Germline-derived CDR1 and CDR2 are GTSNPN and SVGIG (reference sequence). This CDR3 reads CAWSQGGAHAGELFF. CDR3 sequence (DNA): TGTGCCTGGAGTCAGGGTGGGGCGCATGCCGGGGAGCTGTTTTTT.

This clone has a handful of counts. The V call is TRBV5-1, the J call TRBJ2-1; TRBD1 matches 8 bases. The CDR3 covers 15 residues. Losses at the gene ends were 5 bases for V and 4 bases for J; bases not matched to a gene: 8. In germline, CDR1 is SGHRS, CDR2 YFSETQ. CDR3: CASSSPGQAYNEQFF. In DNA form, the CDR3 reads TGCGCCAGCAGTTCCCCGGGACAGGCTTACAATGAGCAGTTCTTC.

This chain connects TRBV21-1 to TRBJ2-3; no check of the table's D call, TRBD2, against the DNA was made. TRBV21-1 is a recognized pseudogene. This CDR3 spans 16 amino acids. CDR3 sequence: CASSKVAGPSTDTQYF. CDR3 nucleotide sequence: TGTGCCAGCAGCAAGGTCGCGGGACCCTCCACAGATACGCAGTATTTT.

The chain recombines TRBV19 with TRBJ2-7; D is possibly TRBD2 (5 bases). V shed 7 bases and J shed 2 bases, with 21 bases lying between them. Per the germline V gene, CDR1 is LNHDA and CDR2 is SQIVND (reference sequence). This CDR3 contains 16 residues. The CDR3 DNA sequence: TGTGCCAGTAACCCCACCTCACGAGGGAGACCCTACGAGCAGTACTTC. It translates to CASNPTSRGRPYEQYF.

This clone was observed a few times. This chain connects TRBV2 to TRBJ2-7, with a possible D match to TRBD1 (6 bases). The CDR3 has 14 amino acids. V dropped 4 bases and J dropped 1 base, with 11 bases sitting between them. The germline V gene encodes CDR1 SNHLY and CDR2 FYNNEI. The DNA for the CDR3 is TGTGCCAGCAGTGGCGAAGGGGGATCCTACGAGCAGTACTTC. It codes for CASSGEGGSYEQYF.

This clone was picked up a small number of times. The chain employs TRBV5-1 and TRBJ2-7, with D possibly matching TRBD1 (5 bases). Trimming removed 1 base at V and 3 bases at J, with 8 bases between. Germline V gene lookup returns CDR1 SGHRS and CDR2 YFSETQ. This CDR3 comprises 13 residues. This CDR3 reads CASSLWTNYEQYF. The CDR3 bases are TGCGCCAGCAGCTTGTGGACAAACTACGAGCAGTACTTC. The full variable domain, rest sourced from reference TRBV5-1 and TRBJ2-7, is KAGVTQTPRYLIKTRGQQVTLSCSPISGHRSVSWYQQTPGQGLQFLFEYFSETQRNKGNFPGRFSGRQFSNSRSEMNVSTLELGDSALYLCASSLWTNYEQYFGPGTRLTVT.

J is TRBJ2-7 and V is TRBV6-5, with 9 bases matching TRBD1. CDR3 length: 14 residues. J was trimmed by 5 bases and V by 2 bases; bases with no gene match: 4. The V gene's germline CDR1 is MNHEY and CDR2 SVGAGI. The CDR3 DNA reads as TGTGCCAGCAGTTACGGGGACAGGGTCCACGAGCAGTACTTC. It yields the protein CASSYGDRVHEQYF.

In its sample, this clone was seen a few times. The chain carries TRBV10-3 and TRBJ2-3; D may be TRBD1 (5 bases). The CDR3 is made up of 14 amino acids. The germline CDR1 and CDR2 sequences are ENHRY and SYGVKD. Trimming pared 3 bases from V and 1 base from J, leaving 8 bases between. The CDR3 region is CAISDRVGTDTQYF. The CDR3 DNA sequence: TGTGCCATCAGTGACAGGGTGGGCACAGATACGCAGTATTTT.

CDR3 loop: CASSLDTDRFNYGYTF. The CDR3 DNA is TGTGCCAGCAGCTTGGATACAGATCGATTTAACTATGGCTACACCTTC. V is TRBV7-9 and J is TRBJ1-2; unclear D gene. The CDR3 length is 16 residues. V dropped 3 bases and J dropped 1 base, with 15 bases sitting between them. Per the germline V gene, CDR1 is SEHNR and CDR2 is FQNEAQ (reference sequence).

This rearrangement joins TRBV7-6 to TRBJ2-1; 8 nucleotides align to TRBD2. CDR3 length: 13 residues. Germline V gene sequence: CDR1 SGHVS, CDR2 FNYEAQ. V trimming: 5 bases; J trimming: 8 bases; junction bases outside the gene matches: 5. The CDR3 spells CASSPGGPYEQFF. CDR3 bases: TGTGCCAGCAGCCCGGGAGGGCCCTATGAGCAGTTCTTC.

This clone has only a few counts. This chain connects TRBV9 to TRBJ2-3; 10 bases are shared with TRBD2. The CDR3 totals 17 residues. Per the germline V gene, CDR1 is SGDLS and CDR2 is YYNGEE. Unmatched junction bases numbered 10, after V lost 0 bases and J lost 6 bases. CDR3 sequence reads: CASSVGNSGRKRDTQYF. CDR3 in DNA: TGTGCCAGCAGCGTAGGTAATAGCGGGAGGAAAAGGGATACGCAGTATTTT.

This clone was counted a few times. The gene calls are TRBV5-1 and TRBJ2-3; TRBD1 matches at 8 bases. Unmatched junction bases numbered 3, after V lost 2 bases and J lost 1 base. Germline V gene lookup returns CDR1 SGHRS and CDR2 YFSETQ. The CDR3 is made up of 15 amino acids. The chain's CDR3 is CASSFDRGGTDTQYF. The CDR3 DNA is TGCGCCAGCAGCTTCGACAGGGGTGGCACAGATACGCAGTATTTT.

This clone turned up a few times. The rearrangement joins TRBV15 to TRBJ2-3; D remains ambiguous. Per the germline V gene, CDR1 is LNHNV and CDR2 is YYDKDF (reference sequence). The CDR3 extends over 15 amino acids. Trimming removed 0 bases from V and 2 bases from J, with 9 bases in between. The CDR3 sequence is CATSRDLLTTDTQYF. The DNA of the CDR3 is TGTGCCACCAGCAGAGATTTACTAACCACAGATACGCAGTATTTT.

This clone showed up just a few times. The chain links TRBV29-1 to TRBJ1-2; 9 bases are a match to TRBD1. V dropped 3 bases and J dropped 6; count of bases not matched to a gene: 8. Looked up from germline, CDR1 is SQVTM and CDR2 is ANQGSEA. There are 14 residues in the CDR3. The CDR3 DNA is TGCAGCGTTGAGGGGGACAGGGTAGGCGATGGCTACACCTTC. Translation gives CSVEGDRVGDGYTF.

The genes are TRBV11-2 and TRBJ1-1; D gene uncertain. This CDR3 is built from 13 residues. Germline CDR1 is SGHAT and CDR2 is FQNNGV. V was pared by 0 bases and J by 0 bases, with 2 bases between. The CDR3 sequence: CASSLDMNTEAFF. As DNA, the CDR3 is TGTGCCAGCAGCTTAGATATGAACACTGAAGCTTTCTTT.

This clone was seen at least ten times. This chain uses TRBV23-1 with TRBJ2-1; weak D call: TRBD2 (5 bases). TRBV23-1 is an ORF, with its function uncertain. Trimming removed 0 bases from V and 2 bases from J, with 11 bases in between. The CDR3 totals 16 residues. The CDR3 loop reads CASSQSTAGTYNEQFF. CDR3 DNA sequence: TGCGCCAGCAGTCAATCAACGGCGGGTACCTACAATGAGCAGTTCTTC.

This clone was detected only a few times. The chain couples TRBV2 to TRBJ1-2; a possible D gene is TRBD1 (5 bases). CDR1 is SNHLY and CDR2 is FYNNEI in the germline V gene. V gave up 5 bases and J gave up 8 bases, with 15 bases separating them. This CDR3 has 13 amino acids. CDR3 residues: CASSPGLGGGYTF. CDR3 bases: TGTGCCAGCAGTCCGGGACTGGGCGGGGGCTACACCTTC.

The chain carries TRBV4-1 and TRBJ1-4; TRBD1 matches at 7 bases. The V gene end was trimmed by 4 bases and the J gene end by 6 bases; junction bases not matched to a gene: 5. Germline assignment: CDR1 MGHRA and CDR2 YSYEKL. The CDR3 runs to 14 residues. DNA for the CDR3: TGCGCCAGCAGCCCTAGGCAGGGGGATGAAAAACTGTTTTTT. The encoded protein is CASSPRQGDEKLFF.

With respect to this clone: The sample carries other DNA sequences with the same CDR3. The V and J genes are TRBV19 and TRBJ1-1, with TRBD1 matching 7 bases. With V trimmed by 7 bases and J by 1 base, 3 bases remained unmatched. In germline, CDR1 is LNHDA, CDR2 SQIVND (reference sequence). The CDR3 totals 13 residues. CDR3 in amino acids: CASKRQGNTEAFF. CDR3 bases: TGTGCCAGTAAAAGACAGGGGAACACTGAAGCTTTCTTT.

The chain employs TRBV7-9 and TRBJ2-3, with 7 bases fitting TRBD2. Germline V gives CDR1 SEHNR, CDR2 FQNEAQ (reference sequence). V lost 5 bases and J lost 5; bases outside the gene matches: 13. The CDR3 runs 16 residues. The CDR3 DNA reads TGTGCCAGCAGCACCTTGGGCGCGGGAGAAGGAGATACGCAGTATTTT. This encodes CASSTLGAGEGDTQYF.